Presented here are 8 T cell receptor beta chains from one specimen sequenced in a study of blood T cells in healthy people across ages. Through a sample-barcoded 5' primer and a J-beta primer mix, a second PCR was run for roughly 6 to 11 cycles. TCRdb itself ran the 5' RACE reads through MiXCR, one entry per CDR3 protein. The sample carries hundreds of thousands of distinct CDR3 sequences, about three fifths recorded once. The sequenced sample was blood. All receptors derive from a young man in good health.

The sample holds a few counts of this clonotype. The V gene is TRBV10-3, the J gene TRBJ2-6, with D perhaps TRBD2 (5 bases). V dropped 0 bases and J dropped 2 bases, with 11 bases sitting between them. Germline CDR1 and CDR2: ENHRY and SYGVKD. The CDR3 loop spans 17 amino acids. The CDR3 region has the DNA TGTGCCATCAGTGAGTCCGGGGTACTGGCTGGGGCCAACGTCCTGACTTTC. Translation gives CAISESGVLAGANVLTF.

The chain has TRBV6-5 and TRBJ2-7; D uncertain. CDR3 length: 14 residues. The germline V gene encodes CDR1 MNHEY and CDR2 SVGAGI. Trimming cost V 6 bases and J 4 bases, with 16 bases left between them. The CDR3 region has the DNA TGTGCCAGCAGAACTTCTTGGAACGGATACGAGCAGTACTTC. Translating it yields CASRTSWNGYEQYF.

This clonotype has a count of ten or more. J is TRBJ1-6 and V is TRBV5-1; D not certain. The ends were cut back, 4 bases at V and 0 bases at J, with 2 bases in the middle. Germline V gene sequence: CDR1 SGHRS, CDR2 YFSETQ. This CDR3 comprises 13 residues. CDR3 protein: CASSTSYNSPLHF. CDR3 DNA: TGCGCCAGCAGCACCTCCTATAATTCACCCCTCCACTTT.

This clonotype was found many times. The V call is TRBV7-2, the J call TRBJ2-5, with D unresolved. Germline CDR1 SGHTA, CDR2 FQGNSA. Trimming took off 4 bases at V and 5 bases at J, with 8 bases between the two ends. This CDR3 comprises 12 residues. DNA of the CDR3: TGTGCCAGCAGCTCCCTGGGGGAGACCCAGTACTTC. This codes for CASSSLGETQYF.

The chain has TRBV12-5 and TRBJ1-4; D ambiguous. Trimming removed 0 bases at V and 6 bases at J, with 14 bases between. Germline V lookup: CDR1 LGHNT, CDR2 FRNRAP. The CDR3 contains 16 residues. CDR3 nucleotide sequence: TGTGCTAGTGGTTTGGTAAGATACAGCCACTATGAAAAACTGTTTTTT. Its protein product is CASGLVRYSHYEKLFF. The full variable domain, its missing parts supplied by reference TRBV12-5 and TRBJ1-4, is DARVTQTPRHKVTEMGQEVTMRCQPILGHNTVFWYRQTMMQGLELLAYFRNRAPLDDSGMPKDRFSAEMPDATLATLKIQPSEPRDSAVYFCASGLVRYSHYEKLFFGSGTQLSVL.

The J gene is TRBJ2-1, the V gene TRBV5-1; 11 nucleotides line up with TRBD2. The CDR3 has 14 amino acids. Germline V CDR1 and CDR2: SGHRS, YFSETQ. Trimming removed 3 bases from V and 4 bases from J; junction bases left unmatched: 0. Written as DNA, the CDR3 is TGCGCCAGCAGCTCTAGCGGGGGGTACAATGAGCAGTTCTTC. Translation gives CASSSSGGYNEQFF.

The V and J genes are TRBV6-5 and TRBJ2-7, with D unclear. V lost 0 bases and J 0 bases, leaving 12 bases between the germline ends. This CDR3 has 16 residues. Germline V CDR1 and CDR2: MNHEY, SVGAGI. This chain's CDR3 is CASSYSHYQSSYEQYF. Here the CDR3 DNA reads TGTGCCAGCAGTTACTCCCACTATCAAAGCTCCTACGAGCAGTACTTC.

CDR3 loop: CASSLSSAGTDTQYF. CDR3 coding DNA: TGTGCCAGCAGTTTATCGTCGGCAGGGACAGATACGCAGTATTTT. The chain couples TRBV27 to TRBJ2-3, with a possible D match to TRBD1 (5 bases). The V and J ends lost 0 bases and 3 bases respectively, with 10 bases between them. CDR1 is MNHEY and CDR2 is SMNVEV in the germline V gene (reference sequence). The CDR3 is 15 amino acids.